A single sample gave rise to the 6 T cell receptor beta chains below, sequenced in a study of patients and donors after allogeneic stem cell transplantation. TCRdb called the RT-PCR reads again in MiXCR, with one record for every CDR3 protein. The sample has fewer than 12,000 distinct CDR3 sequences, 20% to 25% seen once. The sample comprised blood, either unsorted or a sorted T cell fraction (not recorded which). These receptors all come from a human donor who was either an allogeneic HSCT recipient or a stem cell or donor lymphocyte infusion donor (not recorded which). It is not recorded whose cells these are; they may come from a transplant donor.

V usage is TRBV4-2 and J usage is TRBJ2-2; possibly TRBD1 for D (5 bases). CDR1 LGHNA and CDR2 YNFKEQ come from the germline V gene. CDR3 length: 14 amino acids. Trimming pared 3 bases from V and 4 bases from J, leaving 9 bases between. CDR3 sequence reads: CASSHGQVTGELFF. The DNA for the CDR3 is TGTGCCAGCAGCCACGGACAAGTCACCGGGGAGCTGTTTTTT.

Ten or more counts support this clonotype. The rearrangement uses TRBV10-3 and TRBJ2-3; 13 bases match TRBD2. After removal of 7 bases from V and 3 bases from J, the junction contained 4 bases not matched to a gene. Germline V gene data show CDR1 as ENHRY and CDR2 as SYGVKD. CDR3 length: 15 amino acids. In DNA, the CDR3 is TGTGCCATCACCGGACTAGCGGGGGCAACAGATACGCAGTATTTT. This sequence encodes CAITGLAGATDTQYF.

The J gene is TRBJ1-3, the V gene TRBV7-9, with TRBD1 as a possible D gene (6 bases). V was clipped by 5 bases and J by 2 bases, with 13 bases between them. CDR3 length: 15 residues. Germline loops: CDR1 SEHNR, CDR2 FQNEAQ (reference sequence). CDR3 loop: CASSDTRQAGNTIYF. The CDR3 nucleotides are TGTGCCAGCAGCGATACCCGACAGGCTGGAAACACCATATATTTT. Drawing the rest from reference TRBV7-9 and TRBJ1-3, the complete variable domain is DTGVSQNPRHKITKRGQNVTFRCDPISEHNRLYWYRQTLGQGPEFLTYFQNEAQLEKSRLLSDRFSAERPKGSFSTLEIQRTEQGDSAMYLCASSDTRQAGNTIYFGEGSWLTVV.

CDR3 sequence reads: CASSLVREGSPLHF. Here the CDR3 DNA reads TGTGCCAGCAGCTTAGTCCGGGAGGGCTCACCCCTCCACTTT. The chain combines TRBV11-2 with TRBJ1-6; D is unclear. V was shortened by 1 base and J by 10 bases, with 11 bases between the two germline ends. This CDR3 is 14 amino acids long. CDR1 and CDR2 (germline): SGHAT, FQNNGV. Combining the CDR3 with reference TRBV11-2 and TRBJ1-6 gives the whole variable domain EAGVAQSPRYKIIEKRQSVAFWCNPISGHATLYWYQQILGQGPKLLIQFQNNGVVDDSQLPKDRFSAERLKGVDSTLKIQPAKLEDSAVYLCASSLVREGSPLHFGNGTRLTVT.

This sequence joins TRBV10-3 and TRBJ1-6; D is uncertain. The CDR3 is made up of 16 amino acids. V was pared by 3 bases and J by 8 bases, with 17 bases between. Germline CDR1 and CDR2: ENHRY and SYGVKD. CDR3 nucleotides: TGTGCCATCAGTGACTCTCCGGGCCCCTCTTATTCACCCCTCCACTTT. It is translated as CAISDSPGPSYSPLHF.

The chain has TRBV3-1 and TRBJ2-2; no definite D call. With 2 bases removed from V and 2 bases from J, the gap between germline ends came to 0 bases. The CDR3 length is 12 residues. Looked up from germline, CDR1 is LGHDT and CDR2 is YNNKEL (reference sequence). CDR3 in DNA: TGTGCCAGCAGCCAAAACACCGGGGAGCTGTTTTTT. This translates into CASSQNTGELFF.